The entry below gives a single T cell receptor beta chain sequence along with its context. In this sample, this clonotype turned up many times. The antigen this receptor binds is unknown. One base away there is no much larger clone; base qualities are not given. This record comes from a study of neurological immune-mediated disorders (dated by TCRdb to the late 2010s). For context, the study as a whole: Among the 35 or so multiple sclerosis patients, roughly 31 had relapsing-remitting MS and 3 had secondary progressive MS. Peripheral blood TCR-beta repertoires from HTLV-I-associated myelopathy (HAM/TSP) patients, multiple sclerosis patients and healthy controls were compared by UMI-based sequencing. The roughly 100 TCR-beta libraries included longitudinal samples, technical triplicates and paired sorted CD4+ and CD8+ T-cell subsets alongside PBMC samples. The cohort included around 70 subjects: some 15 with HAM/TSP, approximately 35 with multiple sclerosis, and 20 healthy controls.

V loses 3 bases at its end and J loses 7 bases; junction bases beyond the gene matches: 5. The CDR3 covers 13 residues, taking in both the cysteine and the phenylalanine. Only the CDR3 portion is preserved as DNA: 39 bases, with reading frame beginning at the first base. From a lookup of the germline V gene (reference sequence), CDR1 and CDR2 are SEHNR and FQNEAQ. For unsorted PBMC libraries, 2 million PBMCs were used after storage in RNAlater at -80 degrees C until RNA extraction. Multiple sclerosis patients were enrolled in a US clinical protocol under which disease progression was evaluated by magnetic resonance imaging. Peripheral blood was subjected to Ficoll-Hypaque density gradient centrifugation to isolate PBMCs, which were then cryopreserved in liquid nitrogen. The paper's findings and limits, for the study overall: The highest TCR clonal expansion was observed in HAM/TSP patients, whereas the lowest was observed in MS patients, even when compared with healthy controls. Expanded clones from different subjects shared no identical CDR3 amino acid sequences, which suggests that TCR-beta repertoires were private in all groups. Phylogenetic analysis grouped repertoires from 18 of 34 MS patients into a cluster of related CDR3 sequences, suggesting a possible repertoire-level signature. The MS cluster showed no association with clinical or MRI features, and the authors stated that larger cohorts are needed.

cDNA synthesis used template-switch 5'RACE with a primer carrying a 10-nucleotide random unique molecular identifier tagging each TCR transcript. Each sequencing run produced over 160 million TCR-beta sequences covering 15-18 subjects. The RNeasy kit was used for extraction of total RNA. The KAPA Real-time Library Amplification kit was used to amplify TCR-beta VDJ regions with primers targeting the TCR constant region and the 5'RACE anchor. A first PCR added sample indexes and Illumina adaptors, and a second PCR then raised library yield. After Ampure bead purification, the TCR product of roughly 650 bp was size-selected on a 2% E-gel SizeSelection system. Library quality was checked on a Bioanalyzer, concentration was measured with Qubit, and libraries were quantified with the Kapa Library Quantification kit before pooling. Libraries were sequenced paired-end 2 x 150 bp on an Illumina HiSeq 2500. To increase sequence diversity, roughly 24-30% phiX was spiked into each library pool. The published analysis was carried out like this. The UMI-based MiGEC pipeline processed quality-filtered reads and removed over 85% of raw TCR sequences during error correction. VDJ genes were aligned to IMGT germline references, and each clonotype was defined by a unique CDR3 amino acid sequence together with V-J genes. Clonal expansion, Shannon diversity and CDR3 relatedness (CalcPairwiseDistances, ClusterSamples) were evaluated with VDJtools, and phylogenetic trees were built with CLCbio workbench. Using coefficient-of-variation modelling across technical triplicates, the study counted a clone as expanded if it had at least 8 unique UMIs. TCRdb reanalyzed the raw reads on its own, using fastp at Q25 for trimming and MiXCR for clone calling, and kept in-frame beta chains. Rows with a matching CDR3 protein are joined into one entry that keeps the most common DNA and genes. The V and J calls, along with clone size, are taken from TCRdb and not from the paper's own processing. The sample includes around 28,000 distinct CDR3 sequences, with 2% to 2.5% observed a single time. Over 2% of the sample rests with the top ten.

This clonotype was sampled from a woman in her 50s with multiple sclerosis. The material sequenced was PBMCs. The V gene is TRBV7-9 and the J gene is TRBJ1-2; TRBD1 agrees with 7 junctional bases. This receptor has the CDR3 CASSLGTVLGYTF. The DNA sequence is given as TGTGCCAGCAGCTTGGGGACAGTTCTTGGCTACACCTTC.